The 5 T cell receptor beta chains in this list originate from one sample, sequenced in a study of cytomegalovirus exposure and HLA in healthy donors. Produced via immunoSEQ multiplex PCR; TCRdb's table is partial and in-frame only. In the table there are roughly 150,000 clones, approximately 94% of which are singletons. The sequenced sample consisted of PBMCs. The origin of the receptors is a man younger than 35 in good health and CMV-seropositive.

This rearrangement joins TRBV29-1 to TRBJ2-1; 7 bases match TRBD1. Germline V gives CDR1 SQVTM, CDR2 ANQGSEA. This CDR3 has 14 amino acids. V gave up 3 bases and J gave up 3 bases; unmatched junction bases: 5. In DNA, the CDR3 is TGCAGCGTTGAGGGCCGGGACAGCTACAATGAGCAGTTCTTC. Amino acids: CSVEGRDSYNEQFF.

The chain has TRBV6-1 and TRBJ2-7; 8 bases are shared with TRBD2. Germline loops: CDR1 MNHNS, CDR2 SASEGT. After removal of 1 base from V and 4 bases from J, the junction contained 9 bases not matched to a gene. There are 16 residues in the CDR3. DNA of the CDR3: TGTGCCAGCAGTGAAGGGACCCTAGCGGGCCTTTACGAGCAGTACTTC. It is translated as CASSEGTLAGLYEQYF.

This sequence joins TRBV19 and TRBJ2-1; maybe TRBD1 (5 bases). Germline loops: CDR1 LNHDA, CDR2 SQIVND (reference sequence). The CDR3 covers 15 residues. The germline V and J ends were trimmed by 0 bases and 10 bases, with 16 bases remaining between them. CDR3 in amino acids: CASSIDPASRQEQFF. DNA for the CDR3: TGTGCCAGTAGTATAGATCCGGCTTCCCGACAGGAGCAGTTCTTC.

The chain uses TRBV28 and TRBJ2-1; a possible D gene is TRBD2 (6 bases). Trimming took off 3 bases at V and 1 base at J, with 19 bases between the two ends. Per the germline V gene, CDR1 is MDHEN and CDR2 is SYDVKM. CDR3 length: 18 residues. The DNA for the CDR3 is TGTGCCAGCAGTTTTCCGTCCGCGCCGGGAGAATCCTACAATGAGCAGTTCTTC. It encodes CASSFPSAPGESYNEQFF.

This clone was seen more than once but under ten times. The genes are TRBV7-2 and TRBJ2-1; 7 nucleotides align to TRBD2. The CDR3 consists of 13 residues. Germline CDR1 reads SGHTA; CDR2 reads FQGNSA. The J segment lost 7 bases and the V segment lost 1 base, leaving 1 base of the junction unmatched. The CDR3 DNA sequence: TGTGCCAGCAGCTTAGGACTAGCAAATGAGCAGTTCTTC. Translated, it gives CASSLGLANEQFF.